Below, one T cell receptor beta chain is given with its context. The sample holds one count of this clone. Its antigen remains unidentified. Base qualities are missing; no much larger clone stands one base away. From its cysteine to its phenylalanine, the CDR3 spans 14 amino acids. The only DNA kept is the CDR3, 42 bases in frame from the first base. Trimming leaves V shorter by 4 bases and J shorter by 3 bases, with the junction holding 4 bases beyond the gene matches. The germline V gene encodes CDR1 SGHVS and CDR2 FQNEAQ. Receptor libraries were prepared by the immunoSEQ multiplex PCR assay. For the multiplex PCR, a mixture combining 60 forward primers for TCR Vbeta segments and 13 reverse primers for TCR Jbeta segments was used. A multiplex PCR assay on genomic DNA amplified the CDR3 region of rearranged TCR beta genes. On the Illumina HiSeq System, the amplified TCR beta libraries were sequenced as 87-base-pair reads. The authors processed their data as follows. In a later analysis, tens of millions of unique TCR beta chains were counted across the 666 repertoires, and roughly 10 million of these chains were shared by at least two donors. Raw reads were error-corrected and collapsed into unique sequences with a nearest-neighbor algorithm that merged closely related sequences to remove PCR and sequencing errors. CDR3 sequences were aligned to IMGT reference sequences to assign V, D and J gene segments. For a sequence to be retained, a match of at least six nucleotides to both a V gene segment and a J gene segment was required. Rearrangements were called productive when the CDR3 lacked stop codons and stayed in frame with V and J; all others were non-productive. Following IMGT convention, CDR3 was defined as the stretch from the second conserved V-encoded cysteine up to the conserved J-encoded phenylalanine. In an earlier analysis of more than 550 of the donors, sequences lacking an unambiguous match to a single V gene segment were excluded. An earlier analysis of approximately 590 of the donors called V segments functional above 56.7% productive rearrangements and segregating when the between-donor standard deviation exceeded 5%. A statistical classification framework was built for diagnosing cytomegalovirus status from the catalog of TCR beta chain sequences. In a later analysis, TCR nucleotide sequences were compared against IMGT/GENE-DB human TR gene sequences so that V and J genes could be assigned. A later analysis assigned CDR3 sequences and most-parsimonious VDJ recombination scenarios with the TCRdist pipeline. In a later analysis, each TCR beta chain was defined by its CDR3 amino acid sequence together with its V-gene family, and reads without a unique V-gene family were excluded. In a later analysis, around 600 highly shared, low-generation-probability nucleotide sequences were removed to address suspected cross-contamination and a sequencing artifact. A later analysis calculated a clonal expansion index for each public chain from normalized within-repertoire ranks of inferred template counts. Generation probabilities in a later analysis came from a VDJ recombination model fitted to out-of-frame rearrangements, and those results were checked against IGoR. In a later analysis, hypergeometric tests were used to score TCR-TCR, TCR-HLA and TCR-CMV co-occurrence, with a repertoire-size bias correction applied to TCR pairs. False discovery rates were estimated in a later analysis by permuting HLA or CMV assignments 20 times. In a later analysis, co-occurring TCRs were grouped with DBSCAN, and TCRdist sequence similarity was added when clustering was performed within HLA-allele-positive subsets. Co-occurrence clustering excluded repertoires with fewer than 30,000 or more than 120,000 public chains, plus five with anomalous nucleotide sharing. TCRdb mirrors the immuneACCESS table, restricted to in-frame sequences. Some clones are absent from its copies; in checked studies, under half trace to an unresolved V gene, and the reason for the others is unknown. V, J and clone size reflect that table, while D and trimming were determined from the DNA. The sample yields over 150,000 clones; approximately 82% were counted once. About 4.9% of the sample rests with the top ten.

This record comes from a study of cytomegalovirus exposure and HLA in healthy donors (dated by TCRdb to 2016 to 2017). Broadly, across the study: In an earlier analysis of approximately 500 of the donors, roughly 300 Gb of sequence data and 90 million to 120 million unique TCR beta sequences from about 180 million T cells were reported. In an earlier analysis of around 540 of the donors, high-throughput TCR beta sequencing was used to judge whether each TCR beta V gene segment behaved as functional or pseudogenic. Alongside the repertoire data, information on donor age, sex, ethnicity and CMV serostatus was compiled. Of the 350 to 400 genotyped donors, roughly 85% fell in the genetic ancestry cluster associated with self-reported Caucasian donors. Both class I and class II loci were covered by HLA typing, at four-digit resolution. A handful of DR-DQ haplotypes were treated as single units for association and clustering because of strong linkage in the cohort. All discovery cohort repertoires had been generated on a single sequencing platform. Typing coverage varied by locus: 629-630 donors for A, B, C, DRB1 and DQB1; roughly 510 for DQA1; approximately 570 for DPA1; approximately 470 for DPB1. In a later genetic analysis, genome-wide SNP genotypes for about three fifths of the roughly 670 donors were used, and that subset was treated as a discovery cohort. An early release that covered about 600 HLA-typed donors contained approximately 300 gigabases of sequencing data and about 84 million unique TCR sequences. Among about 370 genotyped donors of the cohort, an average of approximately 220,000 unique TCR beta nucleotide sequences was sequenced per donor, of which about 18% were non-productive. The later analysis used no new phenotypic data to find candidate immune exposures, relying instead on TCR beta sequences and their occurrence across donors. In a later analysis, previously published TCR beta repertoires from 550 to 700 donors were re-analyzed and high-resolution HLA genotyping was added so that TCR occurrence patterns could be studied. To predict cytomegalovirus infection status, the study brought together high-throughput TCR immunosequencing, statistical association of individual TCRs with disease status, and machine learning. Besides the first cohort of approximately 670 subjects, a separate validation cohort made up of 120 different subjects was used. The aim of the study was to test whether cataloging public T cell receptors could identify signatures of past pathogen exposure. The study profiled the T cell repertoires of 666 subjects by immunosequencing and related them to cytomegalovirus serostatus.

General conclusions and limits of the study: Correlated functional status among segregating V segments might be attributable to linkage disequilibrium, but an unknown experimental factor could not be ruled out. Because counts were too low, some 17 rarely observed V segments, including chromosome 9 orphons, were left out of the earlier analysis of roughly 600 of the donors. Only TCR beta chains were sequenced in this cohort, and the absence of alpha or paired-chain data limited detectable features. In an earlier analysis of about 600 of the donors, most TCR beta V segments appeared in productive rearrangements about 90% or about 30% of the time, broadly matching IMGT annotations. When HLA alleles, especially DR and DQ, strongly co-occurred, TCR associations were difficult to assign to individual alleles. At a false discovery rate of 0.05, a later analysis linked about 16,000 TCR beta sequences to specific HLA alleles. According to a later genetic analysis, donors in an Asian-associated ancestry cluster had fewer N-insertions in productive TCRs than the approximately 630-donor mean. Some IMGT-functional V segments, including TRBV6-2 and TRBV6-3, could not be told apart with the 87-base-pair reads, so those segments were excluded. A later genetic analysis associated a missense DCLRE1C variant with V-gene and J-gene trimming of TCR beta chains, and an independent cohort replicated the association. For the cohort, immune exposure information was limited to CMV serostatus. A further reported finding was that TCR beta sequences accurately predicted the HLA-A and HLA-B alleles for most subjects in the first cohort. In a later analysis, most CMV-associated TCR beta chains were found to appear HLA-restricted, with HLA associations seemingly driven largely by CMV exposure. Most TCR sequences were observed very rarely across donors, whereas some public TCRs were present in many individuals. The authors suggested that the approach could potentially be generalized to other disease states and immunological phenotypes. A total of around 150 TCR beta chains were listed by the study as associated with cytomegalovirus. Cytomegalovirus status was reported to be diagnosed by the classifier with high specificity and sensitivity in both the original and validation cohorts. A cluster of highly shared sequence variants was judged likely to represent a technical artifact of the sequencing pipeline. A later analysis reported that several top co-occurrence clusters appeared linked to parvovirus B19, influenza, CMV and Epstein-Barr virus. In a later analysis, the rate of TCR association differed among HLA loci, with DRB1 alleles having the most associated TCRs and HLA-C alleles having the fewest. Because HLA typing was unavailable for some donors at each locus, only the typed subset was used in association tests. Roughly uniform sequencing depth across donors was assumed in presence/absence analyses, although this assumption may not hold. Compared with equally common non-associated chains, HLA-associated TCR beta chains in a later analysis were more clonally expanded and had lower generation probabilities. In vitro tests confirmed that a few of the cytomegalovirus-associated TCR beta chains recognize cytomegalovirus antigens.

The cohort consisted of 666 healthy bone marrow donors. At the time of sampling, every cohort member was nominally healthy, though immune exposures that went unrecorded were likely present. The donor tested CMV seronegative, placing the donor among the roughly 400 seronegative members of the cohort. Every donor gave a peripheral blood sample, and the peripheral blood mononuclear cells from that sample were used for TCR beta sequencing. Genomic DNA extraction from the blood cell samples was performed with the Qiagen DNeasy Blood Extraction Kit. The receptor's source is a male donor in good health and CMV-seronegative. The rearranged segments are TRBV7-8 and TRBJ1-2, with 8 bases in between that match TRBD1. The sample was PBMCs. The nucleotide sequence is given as TGTGCCAGCAGCTCCAGGGGGCGCGACTATGGCTACACCTTC. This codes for CASSSRGRDYGYTF. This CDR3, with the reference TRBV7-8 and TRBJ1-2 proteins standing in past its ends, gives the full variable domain GAGVSQSPRYKVAKRGQDVALRCDPISGHVSLFWYQQALGQGPEFLTYFQNEAQLDKSGLPSDRFFAERPEGSVSTLKIQRTQQEDSAVYLCASSSRGRDYGYTFGSGTRLTVV.